The 8 T cell receptor beta chains given below trace back to one sample, sequenced in a study of T cell repertoires in cytomegalovirus infection. TCRdb ran MiXCR on the reads and lists one entry per CDR3 protein. Here the sample spans 560,000 or so distinct CDR3 sequences, 15% to 20% being singletons. Sequences were obtained from CD8+ T cells from PBMCs. The receptors come from a human donor in good health (CMV status not recorded). Some clones in this sample may be carry-over from other donors' samples.

This clonotype was recorded many times. The gene calls are TRBV12-3 or TRBV12-4 and TRBJ1-4; 7 nucleotides match TRBD1. CDR3 length: 15 amino acids. Germline trimming cut 5 bases from V and 5 bases from J; bases unmatched to any gene: 8. CDR3 nucleotide sequence: TGTGCCAGCAGTCCCGGACAGGCCTTGAATGAAAAACTGTTTTTT. Its protein is CASSPGQALNEKLFF.

This clonotype was counted at least ten times. The chain carries TRBV2 and TRBJ1-1; D gene uncertain. The V end lost 2 bases, the J end lost 2 bases, and 15 bases lay between the germline ends. CDR1 and CDR2 from the germline V gene are SNHLY and FYNNEI. CDR3 size: 16 residues. The CDR3 reads CASSEIGMGLNTEAFF. DNA of the CDR3: TGTGCCAGCAGTGAAATAGGGATGGGCCTCAACACTGAAGCTTTCTTT.

This clonotype has ten or more counts. The V call is TRBV6-1, the J call TRBJ2-5; unclear D gene. Looked up from germline, CDR1 is MNHNS and CDR2 is SASEGT. The CDR3 runs 15 residues. V lost 0 bases to trimming and J lost 6 bases, with 14 bases between them. The CDR3 DNA is TGTGCCAGCAGTGAAGCCGATAGGGTGAGGAAGACCCAGTACTTC. Amino acids: CASSEADRVRKTQYF.

This clonotype was picked up many times. J is TRBJ2-1 and V is TRBV2; D may correspond to TRBD1 or TRBD2 (5 bases each). This CDR3 is 15 amino acids long. Trimming cost V 7 bases and J 2 bases, with 15 bases left between them. CDR1 is SNHLY and CDR2 is FYNNEI in the germline V gene. CDR3 protein: CASTREGLPYNEQFF. In DNA, the CDR3 is TGTGCCAGCACCCGAGAGGGGTTACCCTACAATGAGCAGTTCTTC.

This clonotype has a count of ten or more. The V call is TRBV7-8, the J call TRBJ1-5, with a tentative D call TRBD1 (5 bases). The CDR3 runs 15 residues. Germline assignment: CDR1 SGHVS and CDR2 FQNEAQ. The V end was cut by 6 bases, the J end by 9 bases, with 21 bases between. The DNA for the CDR3 is TGTGCCAGCAGTCCGGGGGGGAGGGAGGGATGGCCCCAGCATTTT. The encoded protein is CASSPGGREGWPQHF. Looking up the rest from reference TRBV7-8 and TRBJ1-5 gives the full variable domain: GAGVSQSPRYKVAKRGQDVALRCDPISGHVSLFWYQQALGQGPEFLTYFQNEAQLDKSGLPSDRFFAERPEGSVSTLKIQRTQQEDSAVYLCASSPGGREGWPQHFGDGTRLSIL.

V and J are TRBV7-9 and TRBJ1-3; 7 bases map to TRBD1. V was clipped by 4 bases and J by 0 bases; unmatched bases: 12. CDR3 size: 18 residues. Germline V lookup: CDR1 SEHNR, CDR2 FQNEAQ (reference sequence). CDR3 DNA: TGTGCCAGCAGCTCCTGGGGGGGACAGATTACCTCTGGAAACACCATATATTTT. It specifies CASSSWGGQITSGNTIYF.

This clonotype was observed many times. The V and J genes are TRBV10-3 and TRBJ2-2, with D tentatively TRBD2 (6 bases). This CDR3 contains 15 residues. Germline CDR1 reads ENHRY; CDR2 reads SYGVKD. The germline V and J ends were trimmed by 7 bases and 3 bases, with 15 bases remaining between them. CDR3 protein: CAITPREYDTGELFF. The CDR3 nucleotides read TGTGCCATCACCCCTCGGGAGTACGACACCGGGGAGCTGTTTTTT.

This clonotype came up once. The rearrangement links TRBV20-1 to TRBJ1-6; 7 bases fit TRBD1. This CDR3 region has 15 residues. V shed 1 base and J 7 bases; nucleotides not matched to a gene: 7. The germline V gene has CDR1 DFQATT and CDR2 SNEGSKA (reference sequence). The CDR3 region is CSARGRGQPNSPLHF. The CDR3 nucleotides are TGCAGTGCTAGAGGGAGGGGACAGCCAAATTCACCCCTCCACTTT.